This T cell receptor beta chain comes out of a study of T cells in Graves' hyperthyroidism and ophthalmopathy. Study at large: Peripheral blood collection took place at initial diagnosis, before any treatment.

The blood was taken when hyperthyroidism was first diagnosed, before any ophthalmopathy symptoms showed up. The CDR3 has 13 residues. V was pared by 10 bases and J by 1 base, with 13 bases between. CDR1 is LNHDA and CDR2 is SQIVND in the germline V gene (reference sequence). Amplification of TCR beta CDR3 regions used RNA as the template. With the HTBI primer set, the TCR CDR3 went through a first round of RT-PCR. TCRdb fed the multiplex PCR reads into MiXCR, producing one record per CDR3 protein. The sample consists of 150,000 or so distinct CDR3 sequences, about 20% of them appearing once. V gene TRBV19 combines with J gene TRBJ1-1; a weak D match, TRBD1 (5 bases). Source material: blood. The sequence came from a woman between 45 and 65 years old with Graves' hyperthyroidism that later progressed to Graves' ophthalmopathy. The CDR3 coding sequence is TGTGCCACCCGGGGACTGCCGAACACTGAAGCTTTCTTT. This gives the protein CATRGLPNTEAFF.